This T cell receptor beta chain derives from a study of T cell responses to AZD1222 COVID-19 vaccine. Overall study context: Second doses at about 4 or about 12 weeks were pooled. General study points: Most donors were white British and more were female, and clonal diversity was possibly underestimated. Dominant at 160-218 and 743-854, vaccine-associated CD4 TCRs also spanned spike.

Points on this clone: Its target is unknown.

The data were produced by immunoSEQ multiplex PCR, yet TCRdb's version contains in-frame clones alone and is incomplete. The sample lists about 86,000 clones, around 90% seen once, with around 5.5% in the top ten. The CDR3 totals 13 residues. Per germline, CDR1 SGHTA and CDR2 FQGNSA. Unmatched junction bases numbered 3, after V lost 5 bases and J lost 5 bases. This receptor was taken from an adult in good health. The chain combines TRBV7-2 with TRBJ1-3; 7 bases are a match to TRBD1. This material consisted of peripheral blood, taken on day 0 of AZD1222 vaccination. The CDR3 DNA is TGTGCCAGCAGCCCGGACAGGAGAAACACCATATATTTT. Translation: CASSPDRRNTIYF.